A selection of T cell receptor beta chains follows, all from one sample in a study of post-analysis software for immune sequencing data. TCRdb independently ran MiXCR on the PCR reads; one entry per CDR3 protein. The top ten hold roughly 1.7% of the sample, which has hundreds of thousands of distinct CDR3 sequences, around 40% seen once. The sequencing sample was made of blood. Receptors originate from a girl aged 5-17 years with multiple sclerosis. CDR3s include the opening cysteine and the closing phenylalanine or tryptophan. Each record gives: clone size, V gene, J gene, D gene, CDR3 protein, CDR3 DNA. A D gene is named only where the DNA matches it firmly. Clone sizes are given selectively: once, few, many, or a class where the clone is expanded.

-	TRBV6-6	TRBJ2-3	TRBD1	CASRAHRGTDTQYF	TGTGCCAGCAGAGCACACAGGGGGACAGATACGCAGTATTTT
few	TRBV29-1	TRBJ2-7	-	CSVEDIGARHSYEQYF	TGCAGCGTTGAAGATATTGGGGCTCGTCACTCCTACGAGCAGTACTTC
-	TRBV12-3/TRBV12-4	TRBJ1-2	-	CASSLEGVGGYTF	TGTGCCAGCAGTTTGGAGGGAGTGGGTGGCTACACCTTC
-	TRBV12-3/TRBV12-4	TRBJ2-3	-	CASSRGVSDTQYF	TGTGCCAGCAGTAGGGGGGTCTCAGATACGCAGTATTTT
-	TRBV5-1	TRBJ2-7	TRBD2	CASSLTTSGGDYEQYF	TGCGCCAGCAGCTTGACGACTAGCGGGGGGGACTACGAGCAGTACTTC
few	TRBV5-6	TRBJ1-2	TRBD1	CASSSTGTGNYGYTF	TGTGCCAGCAGCTCCACCGGGACAGGAAACTATGGCTACACCTTC
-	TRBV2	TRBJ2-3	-	CASSPPPDTQYF	TGTGCCAGCAGCCCCCCCCCAGATACGCAGTATTTT
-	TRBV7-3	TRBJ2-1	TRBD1	CASSPERGLPSSYNEQFF	TGTGCCAGCAGCCCTGAGAGGGGGCTCCCATCCTCCTACAATGAGCAGTTCTTC
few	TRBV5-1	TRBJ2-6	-	CASSLPTELGSSGANVLTF	TGCGCCAGCAGCTTACCTACAGAATTAGGATCCTCTGGGGCCAACGTCCTGACTTTC
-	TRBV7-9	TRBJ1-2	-	CASSSDRGDVYGYTF	TGTGCCAGCAGCTCAGACCGTGGGGACGTCTATGGCTACACCTTC
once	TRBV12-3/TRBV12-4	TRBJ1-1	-	CASRRADSREVAFF	TGTGCCAGCAGGCGGGCAGACAGCAGGGAAGTAGCTTTCTTT
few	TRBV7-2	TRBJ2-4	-	CASSLDIAKNIQYF	TGTGCCAGCAGCTTAGATATAGCCAAAAACATTCAGTACTTC
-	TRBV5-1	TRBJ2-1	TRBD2	CASSFLLAGGSNEQFF	TGCGCCAGCAGCTTCTTACTAGCGGGAGGAAGCAATGAGCAGTTCTTC
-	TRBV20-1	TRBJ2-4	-	CSARALGRAENIQYF	TGCAGTGCTAGGGCATTGGGCAGGGCCGAAAACATTCAGTACTTC
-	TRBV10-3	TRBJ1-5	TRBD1	CAIRGGTGNQPQHF	TGTGCCATCAGGGGAGGGACAGGGAATCAGCCCCAGCATTTT
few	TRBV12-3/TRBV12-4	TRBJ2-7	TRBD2	CASSSPGGLYEQYF	TGTGCCAGCAGCTCTCCGGGAGGCCTCTACGAGCAGTACTTC
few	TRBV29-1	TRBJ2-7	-	CSVEVKDSHSYEQYF	TGCAGCGTTGAAGTTAAGGACAGTCACTCCTACGAGCAGTACTTC
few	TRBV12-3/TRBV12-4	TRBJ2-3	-	CASRGVVGMNTQYF	TGTGCCAGCAGAGGCGTAGTAGGAATGAATACGCAGTATTTT
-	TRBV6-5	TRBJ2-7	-	CAGSYSGASYEQYF	TGTGCCGGCAGTTACTCTGGGGCCTCCTACGAGCAGTACTTC
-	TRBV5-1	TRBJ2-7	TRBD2	CASSFISGRAKLDEQYF	TGCGCCAGCAGCTTCATTAGCGGGAGGGCCAAGCTGGACGAGCAGTACTTC
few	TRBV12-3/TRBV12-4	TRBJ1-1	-	CASRSTSLGGTEAFF	TGTGCCAGCAGGAGCACTTCCCTCGGGGGCACTGAAGCTTTCTTT
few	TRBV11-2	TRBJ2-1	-	CASSLVSHNEQFF	TGTGCCAGCAGCTTAGTTTCCCACAATGAGCAGTTCTTC
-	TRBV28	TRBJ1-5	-	CASSPRTAGNQPQHF	TGTGCCAGCAGTCCACGTACGGCGGGGAATCAGCCCCAGCATTTT
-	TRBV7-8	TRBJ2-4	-	CASSLGRSLAKNIQYF	TGTGCCAGCAGCTTGGGCCGCAGCCTAGCCAAAAACATTCAGTACTTC
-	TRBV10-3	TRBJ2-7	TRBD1	CAISDRTGTVYEQYF	TGTGCCATCAGTGATAGGACAGGAACGGTGTACGAGCAGTACTTC
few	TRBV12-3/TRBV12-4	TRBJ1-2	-	CASSWADYGYTF	TGTGCCAGCAGTTGGGCTGACTATGGCTACACCTTC
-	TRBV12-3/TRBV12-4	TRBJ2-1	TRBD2	CASSFELAGYNEQFF	TGTGCCAGCAGTTTTGAACTAGCGGGCTACAATGAGCAGTTCTTC
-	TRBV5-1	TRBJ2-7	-	CASSLERPVEGYEQYF	TGCGCCAGCAGCTTGGAGAGGCCAGTAGAAGGATACGAGCAGTACTTC
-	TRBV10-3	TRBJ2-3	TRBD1	CATRQGANTDTQYF	TGTGCCACCCGACAGGGGGCCAACACAGATACGCAGTATTTT
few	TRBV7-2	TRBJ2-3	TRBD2	CASSWTSGIADTQYF	TGTGCCAGCAGCTGGACTAGCGGGATCGCAGATACGCAGTATTTT
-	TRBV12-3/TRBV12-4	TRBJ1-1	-	CASRVTSEAFF	TGTGCCAGCAGGGTCACGTCTGAAGCTTTCTTT
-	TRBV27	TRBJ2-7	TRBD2	CASSPDTRLAGFYEQYF	TGTGCCAGCAGCCCCGATACTAGACTAGCGGGTTTCTACGAGCAGTACTTC
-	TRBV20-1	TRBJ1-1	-	CRAPRTVGAFF	TGCAGAGCCCCTAGGACAGTGGGCGCTTTCTTT
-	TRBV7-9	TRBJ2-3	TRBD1	CASSLGIWTGPDTQYF	TGTGCCAGCAGCTTAGGTATCTGGACAGGGCCAGATACGCAGTATTTT
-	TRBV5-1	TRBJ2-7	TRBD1	CASSLGQGQSYEQYF	TGCGCCAGCAGCTTAGGACAGGGCCAAAGCTACGAGCAGTACTTC
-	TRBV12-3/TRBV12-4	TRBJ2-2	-	CASSRDTSNTGELFF	TGTGCCAGCAGTAGGGACACCTCGAACACCGGGGAGCTGTTTTTT
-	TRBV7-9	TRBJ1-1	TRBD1	CASSPGQGTGTEAFF	TGTGCCAGCAGCCCCGGACAGGGAACTGGCACTGAAGCTTTCTTT